This T cell receptor (beta chain) is drawn from a study of T-cell reconstitution after alpha-beta-depleted transplantation in children. Study-wide results and caveats: Expanded graft clones, several hundred of them, were reportedly the source of alpha-beta T cells about two months after transplant.

The TCRbeta library was prepared with unique molecular identifiers. One entry per CDR3 protein, called by TCRdb with MiXCR from the PCR reads. The data contain about 580,000 distinct CDR3 sequences, over 25% of them singletons. The sample holds one count of this clonotype. Antigen specificity is unknown. V lost 3 bases and J lost 5, with 16 bases in between. In germline, CDR1 is SEHNR, CDR2 FQNEAQ (reference sequence). The CDR3 runs 15 residues. The clonotype was recovered from a boy under two years old with Wiskott-Aldrich syndrome, due to receive a stem cell transplant. The sequencing here drew on PBMCs, taken before TCRalphabeta/CD19-depleted stem cell transplant. This rearrangement joins TRBV7-9 to TRBJ1-1, with a weak D call TRBD1 (5 bases). DNA for the CDR3: TGTGCCAGCAGCTTCTACCTTCAGGGAGCGACTGAAGCTTTCTTT. Translation gives CASSFYLQGATEAFF.